The present T cell receptor beta chain was sequenced within a study of OX40 agonist ivuxolimab in advanced cancers. Study-level information: Mean age roughly 65 years, range about 23 to 80; around 80% male. A partial response was reached by three patients: one with hepatocellular carcinoma and two with cutaneous melanoma. Study conclusions and caveats: Fewer expanded clones were found on average in CD4+ than in CD8+ T cells.

Germline CDR1 reads SNHLY; CDR2 reads FYNNEI. There are 17 residues in the CDR3. V trimming: 7 bases; J trimming: 3 bases; junction bases outside the gene matches: 13. This clone has only a few counts. Its specificity is unknown. The table came from immunoSEQ multiplex PCR; TCRdb's copy has only in-frame clones and leaves some out. The sample includes about 64,000 clones, about 90% seen only once; the top ten take 5.2%. Patients who had autoimmune disease history or got systemic immunosuppression were left out. The TCR comes from an adult with an advanced solid tumor such as melanoma, head and neck, liver or kidney cancer. The material was CD4+ or CD8+ T cells sorted from blood, obtained in a trial of the OX40 agonist ivuxolimab. The rearrangement joins TRBV2 to TRBJ1-1; 11 bases are a match to TRBD1. CDR3 sequence reads: CASTLDGTGGPYTEAFF. CDR3 nucleotides: TGTGCCAGCACCTTGGATGGGACAGGGGGACCCTACACTGAAGCTTTCTTT.